This TCR beta chain was sequenced for a study of cytotoxic CD8 clonotypes in ibrutinib-treated CLL. About the study: After a median of about 62 months, some 15 patients stayed remitted and 12 progressed; responses had been partial in some 25 and complete in 2.

The CDR3 has 13 residues. Germline assignment: CDR1 MNHEY and CDR2 SMNVEV (reference sequence). The germline V and J ends were trimmed by 5 bases and 6 bases, with 10 bases remaining between them. The table lists this clone with a few counts. What it recognizes is unknown. Study-level results: The clonality went up when patients responded to ibrutinib and dropped back toward baseline at progression.

With sequencing, the targeted depth ranged from 1 in 200,000 to 1 in 1 million T cells. Sequenced by immunoSEQ multiplex PCR; TCRdb stores in-frame clones only, minus some. Of around 200,000 clones listed, around 75% are singletons. The genes are TRBV27 and TRBJ2-2, with D unresolved. Sample: PBMCs, taken after 12 months of ibrutinib treatment. The clonotype was recovered from a human donor with chronic lymphocytic leukemia. CDR3 sequence (DNA): TGTGCCAGCAGTCCCCAACAATCCGGGGAGCTGTTTTTT. Protein product: CASSPQQSGELFF.